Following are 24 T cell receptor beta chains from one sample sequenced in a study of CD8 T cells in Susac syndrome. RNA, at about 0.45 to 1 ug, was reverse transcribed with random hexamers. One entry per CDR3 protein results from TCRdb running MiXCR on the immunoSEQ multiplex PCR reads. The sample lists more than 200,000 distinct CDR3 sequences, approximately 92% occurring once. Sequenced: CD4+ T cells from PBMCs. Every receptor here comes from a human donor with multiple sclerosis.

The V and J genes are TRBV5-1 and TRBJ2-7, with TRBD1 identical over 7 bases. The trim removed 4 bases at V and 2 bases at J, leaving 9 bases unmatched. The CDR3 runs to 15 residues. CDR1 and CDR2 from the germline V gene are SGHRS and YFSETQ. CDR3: CASSATGGQAYEQYV. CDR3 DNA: TGCGCCAGCAGCGCGACCGGAGGACAGGCCTACGAGCAGTACGTC.

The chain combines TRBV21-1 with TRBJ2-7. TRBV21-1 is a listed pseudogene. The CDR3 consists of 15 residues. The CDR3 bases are TGTGCCAGCAGCAAAGCGGAGGAGCCAGCTTACGAGCAGTACGTC. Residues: CASSKAEEPAYEQYV.

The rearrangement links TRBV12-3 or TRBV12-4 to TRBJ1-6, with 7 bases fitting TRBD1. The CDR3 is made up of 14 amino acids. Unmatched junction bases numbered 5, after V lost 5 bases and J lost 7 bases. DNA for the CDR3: TGTGCCAGCAGTCTTACAGGGGTAAATTCACCCCTCCACTTT. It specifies CASSLTGVNSPLHF.

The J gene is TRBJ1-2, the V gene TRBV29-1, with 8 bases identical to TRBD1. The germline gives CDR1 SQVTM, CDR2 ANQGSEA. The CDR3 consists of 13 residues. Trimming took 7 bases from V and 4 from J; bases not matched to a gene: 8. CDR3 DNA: TGCAGCGCTACCGACAGGGGCGCCTATGGCTACACCTTC. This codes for CSATDRGAYGYTF.

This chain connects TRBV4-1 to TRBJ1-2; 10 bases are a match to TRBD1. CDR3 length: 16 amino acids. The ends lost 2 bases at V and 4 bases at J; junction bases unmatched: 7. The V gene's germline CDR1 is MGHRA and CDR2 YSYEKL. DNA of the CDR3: TGCGCCAGCAGCCAACCCGGACAGGGGGGGACCTATGGCTACACCTTC. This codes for CASSQPGQGGTYGYTF.

The CDR3 loop is CASSYSRRNQGYTF. The CDR3 DNA follows: TGTGCCAGCAGTTACTCGAGGAGAAATCAGGGCTACACCTTC. The V and J genes are TRBV6-5 and TRBJ1-2; D is ambiguous. CDR1 and CDR2 (germline): MNHEY, SVGAGI. Trimming cost V 0 bases and J 8 bases, with 13 bases left between them. The CDR3 contains 14 residues.

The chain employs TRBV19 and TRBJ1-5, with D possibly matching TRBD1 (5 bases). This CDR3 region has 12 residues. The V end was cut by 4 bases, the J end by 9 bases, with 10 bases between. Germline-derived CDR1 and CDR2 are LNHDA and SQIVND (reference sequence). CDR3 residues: CASSTPGGPQHF. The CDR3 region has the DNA TGTGCCAGTAGTACCCCCGGGGGGCCCCAGCATTTT.

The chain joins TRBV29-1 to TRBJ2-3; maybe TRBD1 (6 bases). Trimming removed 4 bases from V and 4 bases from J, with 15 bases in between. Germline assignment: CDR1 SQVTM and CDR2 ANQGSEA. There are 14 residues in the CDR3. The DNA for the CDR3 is TGCAGCGTTGGGCAGGGGACCTCACCAGATACGCAGTATTTT. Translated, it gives CSVGQGTSPDTQYF.

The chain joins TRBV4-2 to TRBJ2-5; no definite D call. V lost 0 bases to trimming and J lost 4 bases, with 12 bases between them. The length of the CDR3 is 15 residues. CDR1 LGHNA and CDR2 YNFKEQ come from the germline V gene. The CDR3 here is CASSQDFGPPETQYF. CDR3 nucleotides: TGTGCCAGCAGCCAAGATTTCGGCCCCCCAGAGACCCAGTACTTC.

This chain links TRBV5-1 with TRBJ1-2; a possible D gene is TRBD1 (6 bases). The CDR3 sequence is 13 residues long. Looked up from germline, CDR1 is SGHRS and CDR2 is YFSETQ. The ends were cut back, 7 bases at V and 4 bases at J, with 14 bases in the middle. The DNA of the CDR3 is TGCGCCAGCCGACAGGAGGGGGGCTATGGCTACACCTTC. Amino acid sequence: CASRQEGGYGYTF.

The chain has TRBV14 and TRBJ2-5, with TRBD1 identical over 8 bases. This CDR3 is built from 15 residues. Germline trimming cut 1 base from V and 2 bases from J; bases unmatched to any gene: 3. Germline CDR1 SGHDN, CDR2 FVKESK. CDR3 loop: CASSQGDRIQETQYF. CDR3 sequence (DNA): TGTGCCAGCAGCCAAGGGGACAGGATTCAAGAGACCCAGTACTTC.

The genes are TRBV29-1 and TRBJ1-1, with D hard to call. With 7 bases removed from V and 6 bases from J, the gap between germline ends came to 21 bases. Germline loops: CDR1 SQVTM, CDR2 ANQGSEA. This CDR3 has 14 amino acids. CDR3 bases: TGCAGCGCCTACCCTCCGCGGCAGGATCCTGAAGCTTTCTTT. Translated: CSAYPPRQDPEAFF. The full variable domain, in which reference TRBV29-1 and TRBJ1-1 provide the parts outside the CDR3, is SAVISQKPSRDICQRGTSLTIQCQVDSQVTMMFWYRQQPGQSLTLIATANQGSEATYESGFVIDKFPISRPNLTFSTLTVSNMSPEDSSIYLCSAYPPRQDPEAFFGQGTRLTVV.

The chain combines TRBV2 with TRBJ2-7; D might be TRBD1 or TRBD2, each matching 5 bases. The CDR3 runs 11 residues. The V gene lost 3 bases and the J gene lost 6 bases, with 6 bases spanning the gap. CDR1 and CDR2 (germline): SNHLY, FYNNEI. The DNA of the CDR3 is TGTGCCAGCAGTGAGGGGGTCGAGCAGTACGTC. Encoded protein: CASSEGVEQYV.

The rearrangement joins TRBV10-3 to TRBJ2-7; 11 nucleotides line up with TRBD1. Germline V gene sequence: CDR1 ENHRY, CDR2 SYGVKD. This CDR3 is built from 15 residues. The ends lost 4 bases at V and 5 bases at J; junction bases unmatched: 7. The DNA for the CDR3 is TGTGCCATCAGTGTCGGGACAGGGGGTTTCGACGAGCAGTACGTC. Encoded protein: CAISVGTGGFDEQYV.

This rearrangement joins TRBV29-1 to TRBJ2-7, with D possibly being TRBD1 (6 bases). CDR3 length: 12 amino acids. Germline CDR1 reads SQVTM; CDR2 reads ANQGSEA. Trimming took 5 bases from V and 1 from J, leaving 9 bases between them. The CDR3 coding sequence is TGCAGCGTTCGAAGGGGGTCCTACGAGCAGTACTTC. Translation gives CSVRRGSYEQYF.

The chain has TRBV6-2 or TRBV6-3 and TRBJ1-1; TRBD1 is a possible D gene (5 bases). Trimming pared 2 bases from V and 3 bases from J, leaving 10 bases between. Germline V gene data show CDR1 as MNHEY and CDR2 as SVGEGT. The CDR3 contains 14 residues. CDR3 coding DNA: TGTGCCAGCAGTTACGGGCTGGGGGACACTGAAGCTTTCTTT. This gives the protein CASSYGLGDTEAFF.

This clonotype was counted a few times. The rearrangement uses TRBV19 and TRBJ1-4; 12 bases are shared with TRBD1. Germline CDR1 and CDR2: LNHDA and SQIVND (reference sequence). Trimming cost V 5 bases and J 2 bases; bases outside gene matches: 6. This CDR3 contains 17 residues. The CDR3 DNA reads TGTGCCAGTAGTGCCGGGACAGGGGGCCGCACTAATGAAAAACTGTTTTTT. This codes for CASSAGTGGRTNEKLFF. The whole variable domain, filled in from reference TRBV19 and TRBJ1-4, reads DGGITQSPKYLFRKEGQNVTLSCEQNLNHDAMYWYRQDPGQGLRLIYYSQIVNDFQKGDIAEGYSVSREKKESFPLTVTSAQKNPTAFYLCASSAGTGGRTNEKLFFGSGTQLSVL.

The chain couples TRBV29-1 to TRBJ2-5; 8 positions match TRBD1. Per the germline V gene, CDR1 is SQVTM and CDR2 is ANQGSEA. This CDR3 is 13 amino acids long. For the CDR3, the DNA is TGCAGTGCACCGGGACAGGATCAAGAGACCCAGTACTTC. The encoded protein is CSAPGQDQETQYF.

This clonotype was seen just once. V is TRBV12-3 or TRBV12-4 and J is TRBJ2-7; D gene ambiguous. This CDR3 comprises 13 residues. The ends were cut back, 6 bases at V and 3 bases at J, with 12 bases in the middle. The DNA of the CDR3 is TGTGCCAGCAGAGATCAGCTATTCTACGAGCAGTACGTC. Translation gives CASRDQLFYEQYV.

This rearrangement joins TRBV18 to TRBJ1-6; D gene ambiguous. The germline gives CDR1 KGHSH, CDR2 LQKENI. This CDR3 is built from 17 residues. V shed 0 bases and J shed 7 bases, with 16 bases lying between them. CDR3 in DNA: TGTGCCAGCTCACCACCGCCAGGAGGCCCGAAGAATTCACCCCTCCACTTT. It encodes CASSPPPGGPKNSPLHF.

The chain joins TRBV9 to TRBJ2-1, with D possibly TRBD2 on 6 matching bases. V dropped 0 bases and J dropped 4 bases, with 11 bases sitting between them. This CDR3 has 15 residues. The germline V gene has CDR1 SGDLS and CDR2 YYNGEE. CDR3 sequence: CASSVVLASYNEQFF. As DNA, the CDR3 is TGTGCCAGCAGCGTAGTGCTAGCGTCGTACAATGAGCAGTTCTTC.

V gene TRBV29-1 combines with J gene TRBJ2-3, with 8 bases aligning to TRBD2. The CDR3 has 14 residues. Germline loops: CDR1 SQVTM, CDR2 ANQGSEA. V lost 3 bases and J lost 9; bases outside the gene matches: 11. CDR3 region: CSVDLFSGGRTQYF. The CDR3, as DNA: TGCAGCGTTGATCTGTTTTCAGGCGGGAGGACGCAGTATTTT.

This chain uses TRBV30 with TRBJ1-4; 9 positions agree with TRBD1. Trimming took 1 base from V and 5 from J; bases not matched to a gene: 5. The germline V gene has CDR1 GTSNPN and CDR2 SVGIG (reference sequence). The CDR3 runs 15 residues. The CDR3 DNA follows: TGTGCCTGGAGTGCCCGAGGACAGGGGAATGAAAAACTGTTTTTT. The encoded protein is CAWSARGQGNEKLFF. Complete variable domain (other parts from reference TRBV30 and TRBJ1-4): SQTIHQWPATLVQPVGSPLSLECTVEGTSNPNLYWYRQAAGRGLQLLFYSVGIGQISSEVPQNLSASRPQDRQFILSSKKLLLSDSGFYLCAWSARGQGNEKLFFGSGTQLSVL.

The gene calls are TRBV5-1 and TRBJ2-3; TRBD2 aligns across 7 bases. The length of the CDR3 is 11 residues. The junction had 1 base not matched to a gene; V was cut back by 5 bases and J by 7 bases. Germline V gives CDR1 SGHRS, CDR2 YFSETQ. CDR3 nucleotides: TGCGCCAGCAGGACTAGCAATACGCAGTATTTT. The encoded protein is CASRTSNTQYF.